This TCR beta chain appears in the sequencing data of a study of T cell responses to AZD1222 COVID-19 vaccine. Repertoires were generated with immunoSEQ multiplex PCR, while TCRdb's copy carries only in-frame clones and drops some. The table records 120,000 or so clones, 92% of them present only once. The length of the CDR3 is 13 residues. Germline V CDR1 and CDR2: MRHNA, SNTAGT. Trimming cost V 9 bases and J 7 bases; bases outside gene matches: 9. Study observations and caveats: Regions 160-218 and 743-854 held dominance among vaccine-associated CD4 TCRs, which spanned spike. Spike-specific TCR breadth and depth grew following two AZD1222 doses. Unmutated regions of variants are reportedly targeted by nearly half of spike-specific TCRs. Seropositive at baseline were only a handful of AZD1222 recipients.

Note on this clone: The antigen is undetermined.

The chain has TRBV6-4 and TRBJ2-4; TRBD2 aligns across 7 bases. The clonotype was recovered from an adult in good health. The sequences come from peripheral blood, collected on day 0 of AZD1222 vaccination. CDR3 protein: CARRTREGNIQYF. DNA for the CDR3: TGTGCCAGAAGGACTAGGGAAGGCAACATTCAGTACTTC.